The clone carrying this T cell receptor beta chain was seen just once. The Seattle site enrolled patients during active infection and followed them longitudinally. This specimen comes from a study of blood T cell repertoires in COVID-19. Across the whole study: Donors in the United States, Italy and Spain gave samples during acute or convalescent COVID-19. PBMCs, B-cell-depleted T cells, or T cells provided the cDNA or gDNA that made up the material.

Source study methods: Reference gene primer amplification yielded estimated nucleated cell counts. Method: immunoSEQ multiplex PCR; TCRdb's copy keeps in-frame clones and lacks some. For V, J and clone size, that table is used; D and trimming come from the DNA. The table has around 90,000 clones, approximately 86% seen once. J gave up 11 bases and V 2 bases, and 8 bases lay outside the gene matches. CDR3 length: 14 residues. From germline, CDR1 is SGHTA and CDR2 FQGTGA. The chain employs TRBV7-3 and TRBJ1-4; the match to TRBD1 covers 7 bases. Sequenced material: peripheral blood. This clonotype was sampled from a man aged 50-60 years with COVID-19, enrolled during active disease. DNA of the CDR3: TGTGCCAGCAGCTTACCCCGACAGGGCAGTAAACTGTTTTTT. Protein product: CASSLPRQGSKLFF.